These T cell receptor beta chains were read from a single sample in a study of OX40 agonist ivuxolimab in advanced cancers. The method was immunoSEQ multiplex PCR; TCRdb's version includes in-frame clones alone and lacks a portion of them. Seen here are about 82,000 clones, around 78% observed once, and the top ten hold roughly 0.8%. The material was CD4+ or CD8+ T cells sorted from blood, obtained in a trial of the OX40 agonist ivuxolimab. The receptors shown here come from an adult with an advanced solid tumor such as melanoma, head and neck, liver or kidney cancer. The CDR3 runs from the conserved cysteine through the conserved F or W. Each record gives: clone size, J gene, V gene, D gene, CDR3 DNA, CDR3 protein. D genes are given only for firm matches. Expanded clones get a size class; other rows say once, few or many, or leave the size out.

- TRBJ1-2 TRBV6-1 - TGTGCCAGCAGTCTCTCTCAGACAGGTGTGGGCTACACCTTC CASSLSQTGVGYTF
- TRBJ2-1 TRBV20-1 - TGCAGTGCGCTGGGACGCAATGAGCAGTTCTTC CSALGRNEQFF
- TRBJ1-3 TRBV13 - TGTGCCAGCAGCTCAGGAACACTGGAGAGAGAAGGGTCTGGAAACACCATATATTTT CASSSGTLEREGSGNTIYF
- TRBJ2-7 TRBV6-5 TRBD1 TGTGCCAGCAGTTTCGCCCTTACAGGGGACTCCTACGAGCAGTACTTC CASSFALTGDSYEQYF
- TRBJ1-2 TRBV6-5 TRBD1 TGTGCCAGCCGACGGGACAGGGGCGAGTATGGCTACACCTTC CASRRDRGEYGYTF
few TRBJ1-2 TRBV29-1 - TGCAGCGTTGAAGAGGGCAGTAATAACTATGGCTACACCTTC CSVEEGSNNYGYTF
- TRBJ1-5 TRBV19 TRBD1 TGTGCCAGTAGCCAGGGGGATAGTCAGCCCCAGCATTTT CASSQGDSQPQHF
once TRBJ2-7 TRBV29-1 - TGCAGCGTTGAAGTAACCGGTCGCGGCGAGCAGTACTTC CSVEVTGRGEQYF
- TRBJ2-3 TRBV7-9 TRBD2 TGTGCCAGCAGCTTAGCTGTTAGCGGGGGAACAGATACGCAGTATTTT CASSLAVSGGTDTQYF
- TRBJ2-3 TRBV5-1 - TGCGCCAGCAGCCCCGGCGGTAGGGCAGATACGCAGTATTTT CASSPGGRADTQYF
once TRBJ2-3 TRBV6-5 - TGTGCCAGCAGCCCCGCGGGGAGAGATACGCAGTATTTT CASSPAGRDTQYF
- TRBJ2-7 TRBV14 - TGTGCCAGCAGCCAATTTCAAGGACAGACCTACGAGCAGTACTTC CASSQFQGQTYEQYF
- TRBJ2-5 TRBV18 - TGTGCCAGCTCACCACAGGGGCCCACCCAAGAGACCCAGTACTTC CASSPQGPTQETQYF
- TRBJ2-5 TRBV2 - TGTGCCAGCGGGGGGAGGCAAGAGACCCAGTACTTC CASGGRQETQYF
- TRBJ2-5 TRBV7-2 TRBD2 TGTGCCAGCAGCTTAGCGGGACTAGCGGGGGGGCGCGTGACCCAGTACTTC CASSLAGLAGGRVTQYF
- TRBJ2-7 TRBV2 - TGTGCCAGCAGTGCTGAGCGATACGAGCAGTACTTC CASSAERYEQYF
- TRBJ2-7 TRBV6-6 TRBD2 TGTGCCAGCACCAGGACTAGCGGAGCCTACGAGCAGTACTTC CASTRTSGAYEQYF
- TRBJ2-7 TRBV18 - TGTGCCAGCTCACCGGTGACAAATGGCTACGAGCAGTACTTC CASSPVTNGYEQYF
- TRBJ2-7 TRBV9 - TGTGCCAGCAGCGTAGCTTGGCAGGGCCTCTGGGAGCAGTACTTC CASSVAWQGLWEQYF
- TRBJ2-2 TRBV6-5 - TGTGCCAGCAGTTACTCTGGGAGAAGGACCGGGGAGCTGTTTTTT CASSYSGRRTGELFF
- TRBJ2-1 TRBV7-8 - TGTGCCAGCAGCCAACAGGGTTCTTTCGGCAATGAGCAGTTCTTC CASSQQGSFGNEQFF
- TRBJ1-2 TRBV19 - TGTGCCAGTAGTAGAGCAACCGGACAAGATGTTAACTATGGCTACACCTTC CASSRATGQDVNYGYTF
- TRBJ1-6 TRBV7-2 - TGTGCCAGCAGCTTAGTCAGTCAGACAAATTCACCCCTCCACTTT CASSLVSQTNSPLHF
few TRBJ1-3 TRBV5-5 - TGTGCCAGCAGCCGTGGACACTTTGGAAACACCATATATTTT CASSRGHFGNTIYF
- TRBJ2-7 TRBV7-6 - TGTGCCAGCAGCTTAGACGTCCGGAGCGAGCAGTACTTC CASSLDVRSEQYF
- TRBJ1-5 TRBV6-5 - TGTGCCAGCAGTTATGAGGAAATACAGCCCCAGCATTTT CASSYEEIQPQHF
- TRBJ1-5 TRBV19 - TGTGCCAGTAGTATTGACGAGAATCAGCCCCAGCATTTT CASSIDENQPQHF
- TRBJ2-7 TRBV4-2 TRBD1 TGTGCCAGCAGCCAACCCCGGGACAGGGCCTACGAGCAGTACTTC CASSQPRDRAYEQYF
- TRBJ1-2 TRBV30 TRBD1 TGTGCCTGGAGCCAACAGGGGGGCTATGGCTACACCTTC CAWSQQGGYGYTF
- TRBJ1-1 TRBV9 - TGTGCCAGCAGCGGATCGGGCCTTGAAGCTTTCTTT CASSGSGLEAFF
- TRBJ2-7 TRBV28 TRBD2 TGTGCCAGCAGTTTATTGGGGAGCGGGGGGTACTACGAGCAGTACTTC CASSLLGSGGYYEQYF
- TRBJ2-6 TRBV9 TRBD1 TGTGCCAGCAGCGTAGGGGACAGGGACTCTGGGGCCAACGTCCTGACTTTC CASSVGDRDSGANVLTF
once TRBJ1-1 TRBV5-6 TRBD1 TGTGCCAGCAGCGGGGACAGGATAGACCTAATGAACACTGAAGCTTTCTTT CASSGDRIDLMNTEAFF
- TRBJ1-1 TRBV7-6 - TGTGCCAGCAGCTTAACCCTCGGGGACACTGAAGCTTTCTTT CASSLTLGDTEAFF
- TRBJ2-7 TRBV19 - TGTGCCACATGGACAGCCCTCTACGAGCAGTACTTC CATWTALYEQYF
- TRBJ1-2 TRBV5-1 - TGCGCCAGCAGCCTCGGAGGTCCCTATGGCTACACCTTC CASSLGGPYGYTF
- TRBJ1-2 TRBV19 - TGTGCCAGTAGTATATGGTCCCCGGTGCGGGAGTATGGCTACACCTTC CASSIWSPVREYGYTF
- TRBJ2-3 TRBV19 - TGTGCGACCGGTGGGGAGGTTGGTACGCAGTATTTT CATGGEVGTQYF
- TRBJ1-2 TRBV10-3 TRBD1 TGTGCCATCAGTGAGTGGGACAGCAACTATGGCTACACCTTC CAISEWDSNYGYTF
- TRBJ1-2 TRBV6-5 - TGTGCCAGCAGTTACGCCTACCCGAACTATGGCTACACCTTC CASSYAYPNYGYTF